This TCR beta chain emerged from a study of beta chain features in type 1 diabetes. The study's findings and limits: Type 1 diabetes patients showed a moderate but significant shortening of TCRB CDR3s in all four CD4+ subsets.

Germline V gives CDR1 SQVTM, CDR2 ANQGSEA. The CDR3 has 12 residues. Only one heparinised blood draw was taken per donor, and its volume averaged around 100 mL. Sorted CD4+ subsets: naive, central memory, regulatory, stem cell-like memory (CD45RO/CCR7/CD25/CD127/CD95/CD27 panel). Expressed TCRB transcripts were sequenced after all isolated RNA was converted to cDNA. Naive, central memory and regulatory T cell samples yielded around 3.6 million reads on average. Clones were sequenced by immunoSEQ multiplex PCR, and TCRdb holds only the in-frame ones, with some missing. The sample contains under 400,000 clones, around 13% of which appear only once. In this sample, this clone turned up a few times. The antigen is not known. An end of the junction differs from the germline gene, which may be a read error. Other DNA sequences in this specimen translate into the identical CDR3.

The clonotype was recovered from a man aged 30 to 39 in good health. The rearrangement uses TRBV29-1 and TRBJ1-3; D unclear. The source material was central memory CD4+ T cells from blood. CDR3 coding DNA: TGCAGCGTTCAAGACTCTGGAAACACCATATATTTT. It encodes CSVQDSGNTIYF.